A selection of T cell receptor beta chains follows, all from one sample in a study of T-cell reconstitution after alpha-beta-depleted transplantation in children. From the PCR reads, TCRdb called clonotypes with MiXCR, one entry per CDR3 protein. The data show under 750,000 distinct CDR3 sequences, with more than 20% seen just once and roughly 13% held by the top ten. Sequences were derived from PBMCs, mostly from graft donor cells, sampled 360 days after TCRalphabeta/CD19-depleted stem cell transplant. The source of these receptors is a boy younger than two who had a stem cell transplant for acute myeloid leukemia, so the T cells may come from the graft donor. Both conserved end residues are part of each CDR3. Each record gives: CDR3 DNA, CDR3 protein, clone size, J gene, D gene, V gene. D genes are given only for firm matches. Only some rows state a clone size, as once, few, many or a class for expanded clones.

TGCAGCGTAGGACAGGGGCCGAACACCGGGGAGCTGTTTTTT	CSVGQGPNTGELFF	NA	TRBJ2-2	TRBD1	TRBV29-1
TGTGCCAGCAAGACTAGTACGGAAGAGACCCAGTACTTC	CASKTSTEETQYF	many	TRBJ2-5	NA	TRBV11-2
TGTGCCAGTCGGACAGGGGGAAGGGGTGAGCAGTTCTTC	CASRTGGRGEQFF	few	TRBJ2-1	TRBD1	TRBV2
TGCAGTGCTAGAGATTTCCGGGGGCGCCCCGCAGATACGCAGTATTTT	CSARDFRGRPADTQYF	few	TRBJ2-3	NA	TRBV20-1
TGTGCCAGCAGCCAGGGAACTAGCGGGGGGGCCAATAGTTATGAGCAGTTCTTC	CASSQGTSGGANSYEQFF	few	TRBJ2-1	TRBD2	TRBV4-2
TGTGCCAGCGTTCACTCGGTGAGCTACGAGCAGTACTTC	CASVHSVSYEQYF	many	TRBJ2-7	NA	TRBV6-6
TGTGCCAGCAGCCCTCAGGGGTGGGATGAGCAGTTCTTC	CASSPQGWDEQFF	many	TRBJ2-1	NA	TRBV12-3/TRBV12-4
TGTGCCAGCAGCTTGGAACCAGCGGGGGGGCCCTACAATGAGCAGTTCTTC	CASSLEPAGGPYNEQFF	NA	TRBJ2-1	TRBD2	TRBV5-5
TGTGCCAGCAGCCTTGGGCCCTCTGGGGTGTACGAGCAGTACTTC	CASSLGPSGVYEQYF	NA	TRBJ2-7	NA	TRBV11-2
TGCAGTGCTAGAGTCCGGACCAACACCGGGGAGCTGTTTTTT	CSARVRTNTGELFF	NA	TRBJ2-2	NA	TRBV20-1
TGTGCCAGCAGCTTCGGAGCGGGGGAAGTTGGCGAGCAGTACTTC	CASSFGAGEVGEQYF	NA	TRBJ2-7	TRBD2	TRBV7-2
TGTGCCAGCTCACCGGACAGGGGGCTTGACTATGGCTACACCTTC	CASSPDRGLDYGYTF	NA	TRBJ1-2	TRBD1	TRBV18
TGCAGCGTTAGACAGGTATGGACTGAAGCTTTCTTT	CSVRQVWTEAFF	few	TRBJ1-1	NA	TRBV29-1
TGTGCCAGCAGCTTAGGAGGGTTACATCAGCCCCAGCATTTT	CASSLGGLHQPQHF	many	TRBJ1-5	NA	TRBV7-9
TGTGCCAGCAGTTTACGAGGTGGATACACAGATACGCAGTATTTT	CASSLRGGYTDTQYF	NA	TRBJ2-3	NA	TRBV28
TGTGCCAGCTCACGCCTCCCTAGCACGGATACGCAGTATTTT	CASSRLPSTDTQYF	many	TRBJ2-3	NA	TRBV18
TGTGCCAGCAGTCCGGGGGGTTTCGGGCAAGAGACCCAGTACTTC	CASSPGGFGQETQYF	NA	TRBJ2-5	TRBD2	TRBV11-2
TGCGCCAGCAGTAAGTCGGGGGCCAACGAGCAGTACTTC	CASSKSGANEQYF	NA	TRBJ2-7	NA	TRBV5-1
TGCAGCGTTGCAGGCGCCGGGGAGCTGTTTTTT	CSVAGAGELFF	many	TRBJ2-2	NA	TRBV29-1
TGTGCCAGCAGCCAGACAGGCTACGAGCAGTACTTC	CASSQTGYEQYF	many	TRBJ2-7	NA	TRBV6-2/TRBV6-3
TGCAGTGCTAGAGATGGGGAGACGGGGCAAGAGACCCAGTACTTC	CSARDGETGQETQYF	few	TRBJ2-5	NA	TRBV20-1
TGTGCCAGCAGTCCCCCGGGGGGGCACGAGACCCAGTACTTC	CASSPPGGHETQYF	many	TRBJ2-5	TRBD2	TRBV12-3/TRBV12-4
TGCAGCGCCCACAGGGGGAACGAGCAGTACTTC	CSAHRGNEQYF	many	TRBJ2-7	TRBD1	TRBV29-1
TGTGCCAGCAGCTTACCCAGCGGACAGGTCCAAGAGACCCAGTACTTC	CASSLPSGQVQETQYF	NA	TRBJ2-5	TRBD1	TRBV7-3
TGTGCCAGCAGTCGATACAGGGAAAAGTCTAGCTATGGCTACACCTTC	CASSRYREKSSYGYTF	NA	TRBJ1-2	NA	TRBV28
TGTGCCAGCAGCACAAGCTCCACAGATACGCAGTATTTT	CASSTSSTDTQYF	NA	TRBJ2-3	NA	TRBV7-2
TGTGCCACCAGTGATTCTAGCGGGGGGGCCAGGGCAGATACGCAGTATTTT	CATSDSSGGARADTQYF	NA	TRBJ2-3	TRBD2	TRBV24-1
TGTGCCAGCAGAGAACGACAGGAAAGCACAGATACGCAGTATTTT	CASRERQESTDTQYF	NA	TRBJ2-3	NA	TRBV13
TGTGCCAGCACCTTGGTACCGGGGGGGAACACCGGGGAGCTGTTTTTT	CASTLVPGGNTGELFF	NA	TRBJ2-2	TRBD2	TRBV7-2
TGTGCCAGCAGCTTAGAATACAGCCACCAAGAGACCCAGTACTTC	CASSLEYSHQETQYF	NA	TRBJ2-5	NA	TRBV11-2
TGTGCCACCAGGAAGGGGGGCTACGAGCAGTACTTC	CATRKGGYEQYF	many	TRBJ2-7	NA	TRBV7-9
TGTGCCACCAGCAGAGATCCCGCGGAGACAGGGAGGGCAGATACGCAGTATTTT	CATSRDPAETGRADTQYF	many	TRBJ2-3	NA	TRBV15
TGTGCCAGCAGCTTTGCGTCGGGCACCTACGAGCAGTACTTC	CASSFASGTYEQYF	NA	TRBJ2-7	NA	TRBV5-5
TGCAGCGTTGCGGTGCGGGCGCAAGAGACCCAGTACTTC	CSVAVRAQETQYF	many	TRBJ2-5	NA	TRBV29-1
TGCGCCAGCAGCCAGGATTTTAATTCACCCCTCCACTTT	CASSQDFNSPLHF	NA	TRBJ1-6	NA	TRBV5-1
TGCGCCAGCAGCTTGGAGGAGACAGGTCTCTCGTTTAATGAGCAGTTCTTC	CASSLEETGLSFNEQFF	few	TRBJ2-1	NA	TRBV5-1
TGCGCCAGCAGCCAAGTTCGGACAGGCAGCTCTGGGGCCAACGTCCTGACTTTC	CASSQVRTGSSGANVLTF	NA	TRBJ2-6	TRBD1	TRBV4-1
TGTGCCGAACCCCGGGGGAACAGCAATCAGCCCCAGCATTTT	CAEPRGNSNQPQHF	NA	TRBJ1-5	NA	TRBV15
TGTGCCAGCAGCCCCAATAGCGGGGGGGCCTACAATGAGCAGTTCTTC	CASSPNSGGAYNEQFF	few	TRBJ2-1	TRBD2	TRBV7-6
TGTGCCAGCAGTTTAAAGGGGGCAGGTAATGAGCAGTTCTTC	CASSLKGAGNEQFF	many	TRBJ2-1	TRBD1	TRBV12-3/TRBV12-4
TGCAGTACGAGATCAGATACGCAGTATTTT	CSTRSDTQYF	few	TRBJ2-3	NA	TRBV20-1
TGTGCCAGCAGCGTTAGGTCCTACGGGGAGACCCAGTACTTC	CASSVRSYGETQYF	NA	TRBJ2-5	NA	TRBV9
TGTGCCAGCAGTGAAGTTTTAGCGGAGCAGTTCTTC	CASSEVLAEQFF	many	TRBJ2-1	NA	TRBV25-1
TGTGCCAGCAGCCAAGATTCACGAGAATTCGAAAAACTGTTTTTT	CASSQDSREFEKLFF	many	TRBJ1-4	NA	TRBV4-2
TGCAGTGCTAGGAGGTTTGGCAACAATGAGCAGTTCTTC	CSARRFGNNEQFF	few	TRBJ2-1	NA	TRBV20-1
TGTGCCAGCAGCTTAGATCACCCTAGCGGGGGACAAGAGACCCAGTACTTC	CASSLDHPSGGQETQYF	NA	TRBJ2-5	TRBD2	TRBV11-3
TGTGCCAGCAGCCTGGACGGGGCGCGGATAGATACGCAGTATTTT	CASSLDGARIDTQYF	many	TRBJ2-3	NA	TRBV11-2
TGTGCCAGCAGCTTGGGGATGGATACGCAGTATTTT	CASSLGMDTQYF	many	TRBJ2-3	NA	TRBV7-8